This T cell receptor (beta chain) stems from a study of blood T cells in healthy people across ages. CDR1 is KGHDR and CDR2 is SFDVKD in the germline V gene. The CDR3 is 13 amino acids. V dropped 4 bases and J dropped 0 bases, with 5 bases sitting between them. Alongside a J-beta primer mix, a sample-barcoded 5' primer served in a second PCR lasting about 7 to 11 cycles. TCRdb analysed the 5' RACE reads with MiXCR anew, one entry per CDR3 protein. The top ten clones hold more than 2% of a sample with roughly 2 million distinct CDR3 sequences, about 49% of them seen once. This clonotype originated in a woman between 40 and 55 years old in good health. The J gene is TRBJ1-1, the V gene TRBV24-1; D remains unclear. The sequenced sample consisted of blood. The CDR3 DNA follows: TGTGCCACCAGTGAATCGATGAACACTGAAGCTTTCTTT. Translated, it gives CATSESMNTEAFF.